The 18 T cell receptor beta chains below come from one sample, sequenced in a study of T cells in Graves' hyperthyroidism and ophthalmopathy. Amplification of TCR beta CDR3 regions used RNA as the template. When the TCR CDR3 underwent first-round RT-PCR, the HTBI primer set was used. TCRdb passed the multiplex PCR reads through MiXCR, listing each CDR3 protein once. Found here are under 750,000 distinct CDR3 sequences, roughly 20% of them singletons; the top ten hold 16%. The material sequenced was blood. The receptor source for this set is a woman aged 45-59 years with Graves' hyperthyroidism that later progressed to Graves' ophthalmopathy.

This clonotype turned up a few times. The rearrangement joins TRBV6-1 to TRBJ2-1; 7 positions match TRBD1. Germline V gene lookup returns CDR1 MNHNS and CDR2 SASEGT. The CDR3 is 16 amino acids. V was clipped by 3 bases and J by 0 bases; unmatched bases: 5. The DNA for the CDR3 is TGTGCCAGCAGTGACGAGACAGGGAGCTCCTACAATGAGCAGTTCTTC. Translating gives CASSDETGSSYNEQFF.

V is TRBV3-1 and J is TRBJ1-2; no clear D gene. CDR3 length equals 12 residues. V lost 1 base, J lost 8 bases, and 8 bases lay in between. The germline CDR1 and CDR2 sequences are LGHDT and YNNKEL (reference sequence). In DNA, the CDR3 is TGTGCCAGCAGCCAAGTTGCTGGAGGCTACACCTTC. Translation: CASSQVAGGYTF.

This clonotype was detected only a few times. V and J are TRBV12-3 or TRBV12-4 and TRBJ2-3; D might be TRBD1 or TRBD2, each matching 5 bases. The CDR3 consists of 15 residues. Trimming removed 3 bases at V and 4 bases at J, with 14 bases between. CDR3 DNA sequence: TGTGCCAGCAGTTTTACGAGGGAGACAGCAGATACGCAGTATTTT. Protein: CASSFTRETADTQYF.

The gene calls are TRBV11-2 and TRBJ2-6; the D is unclear. From germline, CDR1 is SGHAT and CDR2 FQNNGV. The CDR3 runs 15 residues. V lost 3 bases and J lost 1, with 7 bases in between. The CDR3 reads CASSFTPSGANVLTF. CDR3 coding DNA: TGTGCCAGCAGCTTTACCCCGTCTGGGGCCAACGTCCTGACTTTC.

This clonotype was seen just once. The junction departs from germline at one end; a sequencing error may be responsible. This chain links TRBV5-5 with TRBJ2-1; D tentatively reads TRBD1 or TRBD2 (5 bases each). Germline V gene sequence: CDR1 SGHKS, CDR2 YYEKEE (reference sequence). The CDR3 runs to 14 residues. Here the CDR3 DNA reads TGTGCCAGCAGCTTGGCCGGGGCTTACAATGAGCAGCTCTTC. Amino acids: CASSLAGAYNEQLF.

In its sample, this clonotype was seen many times. The CDR3 sequence: CASSEAGTVILPSTDTQYF. In nucleotides, the CDR3 is TGTGCCAGCAGTGAAGCCGGGACCGTTATCCTTCCTAGCACAGATACGCAGTATTTT. The J gene is TRBJ2-3, the V gene TRBV6-1, with D perhaps given as TRBD1 or TRBD2 (5 bases each). The V end was cut by 0 bases, the J end by 0 bases, with 19 bases between. This CDR3 contains 19 residues. Per the germline V gene, CDR1 is MNHNS and CDR2 is SASEGT.

The gene calls are TRBV13 and TRBJ1-1; D might be TRBD1 (5 bases). Germline V gives CDR1 PRHDT, CDR2 FYEKMQ (reference sequence). V was trimmed by 6 bases and J by 6 bases, leaving 17 bases between them. CDR3 size: 14 residues. As DNA, the CDR3 is TGTGCCAGCAGTAGGCCTACCGAGGGACCTGAAGCTTTCTTT. Amino acids: CASSRPTEGPEAFF.

This chain joins TRBV5-8 and TRBJ1-1; D gene ambiguous. Germline loops: CDR1 SGHTS, CDR2 YDEGEE. The CDR3 contains 13 residues. V was pared by 4 bases and J by 5 bases, with 12 bases between. This CDR3 is CASSLTLVTEAFF. CDR3 sequence (DNA): TGTGCCAGCAGCCTTACGCTCGTGACTGAAGCTTTCTTT.

This chain uses TRBV19 with TRBJ2-2; 10 positions match TRBD2. J was trimmed by 2 bases and V by 4 bases; bases with no gene match: 7. The length of the CDR3 is 17 residues. CDR1 LNHDA and CDR2 SQIVND come from the germline V gene (reference sequence). This chain's CDR3 is CASSKRSGGLNTGELFF. CDR3 coding DNA: TGTGCCAGTAGTAAACGTAGCGGGGGGCTCAACACCGGGGAGCTGTTTTTT.

Many counts were recorded for this clonotype. The CDR3 protein is CSARDYRRGNTEAFF. The CDR3, as DNA: TGCAGTGCTAGAGATTACAGGAGGGGGAACACTGAAGCTTTCTTT. J is TRBJ1-1 and V is TRBV20-1; TRBD1 is a possible D gene (5 bases). The germline gives CDR1 DFQATT, CDR2 SNEGSKA (reference sequence). The CDR3 length is 15 residues. V shed 0 bases and J shed 1 base, with 12 bases lying between them.

The chain links TRBV13 to TRBJ2-1, with 7 bases that match TRBD2. V was clipped by 3 bases and J by 5 bases; unmatched bases: 7. The CDR3 contains 15 residues. The V gene's germline CDR1 is PRHDT and CDR2 FYEKMQ (reference sequence). The CDR3 region has the DNA TGTGCCAGCAGCTTTTTCTGGCGGGGGAACAATGAGCAGTTCTTC. Its protein is CASSFFWRGNNEQFF.

J is TRBJ1-3 and V is TRBV11-2, with D maybe TRBD1 (5 bases). The CDR3 has 14 amino acids. Germline CDR1 is SGHAT and CDR2 is FQNNGV. Deletions cut 5 bases from V and 5 bases from J, with 13 bases between. CDR3 DNA: TGTGCCAGCAGCACGGGCGACAGCAGAAACACCATATATTTT. Protein: CASSTGDSRNTIYF.

This chain joins TRBV20-1 and TRBJ2-2; TRBD2 is a possible D gene (7 bases). V lost 6 bases, J lost 4 bases, and 21 bases lay in between. CDR1 and CDR2 from the germline V gene are DFQATT and SNEGSKA (reference sequence). The CDR3 sequence is 16 residues long. The CDR3 loop is CSAQRGGARGTGELFF. Written as DNA, the CDR3 is TGCAGTGCACAAAGGGGGGGGGCGAGAGGCACCGGGGAGCTGTTTTTT.

This clonotype came up a few times. The chain combines TRBV18 with TRBJ2-7, with D unresolved. Germline V lookup: CDR1 KGHSH, CDR2 LQKENI. The CDR3 sequence is 13 residues long. V lost 6 bases and J 3 bases, leaving 12 bases between the germline ends. CDR3 residues: CASSRSAIYEQYF. CDR3 DNA sequence: TGTGCCAGCTCCCGGTCGGCTATCTACGAGCAGTACTTC.

CDR3 sequence: CASSWSGLAGDTDTQYF. The CDR3 DNA follows: TGTGCCAGCAGCTGGTCGGGACTAGCGGGGGACACAGATACGCAGTATTTT. This chain joins TRBV7-9 and TRBJ2-3; 14 bases align to TRBD2. V lost 4 bases, J lost 2 bases, and 5 bases stayed unmatched. This CDR3 has 17 amino acids. Germline CDR1 reads SEHNR; CDR2 reads FQNEAQ (reference sequence).

This clonotype was found many times. The chain employs TRBV27 and TRBJ1-1; D is unresolved. Germline assignment: CDR1 MNHEY and CDR2 SMNVEV (reference sequence). The CDR3 contains 10 residues. With 8 bases removed from V and 4 bases from J, the gap between germline ends came to 5 bases. The CDR3 is CASGRTEAFF. In DNA form, the CDR3 reads TGTGCCAGCGGGCGCACTGAAGCTTTCTTT.

V is TRBV6-1 and J is TRBJ1-3, with D possibly being TRBD1 (5 bases). The germline V and J ends were trimmed by 4 bases and 1 base, with 11 bases remaining between them. Per the germline V gene, CDR1 is MNHNS and CDR2 is SASEGT. CDR3 length: 15 residues. Here the CDR3 reads CASSGGTTSGNTIYF. DNA for the CDR3: TGTGCCAGCAGTGGCGGGACTACTTCTGGAAACACCATATATTTT.

The chain couples TRBV10-3 to TRBJ2-1; D may be TRBD2 (5 bases). Germline V lookup: CDR1 ENHRY, CDR2 SYGVKD. Trimming cost V 0 bases and J 1 base, with 7 bases left between them. The CDR3 length is 15 residues. The CDR3 protein is CAISESTSSYNEQFF. The DNA for the CDR3 is TGTGCCATCAGTGAGTCAACTAGTTCCTACAATGAGCAGTTCTTC.